This T cell receptor beta chain originates from a study of CD8+ T cells in alopecia areata. The germline gives CDR1 ENHRY, CDR2 SYGVKD. This CDR3 spans 18 amino acids. V shed 0 bases and J 0 bases; nucleotides not matched to a gene: 5. Treatment in this sample: oral pan-JAK inhibitor, 5-10 mg twice daily. Investigators sorted PBMCs to obtain both CD4+ and CD8+ T cells. This clone occurred a few times. After isolation, RNA underwent reverse transcription to generate cDNA as the sequencing template. TCRdb keeps only in-frame clones here, not all; method: immunoSEQ multiplex PCR. The table includes roughly 120,000 clones, roughly 50% detected once.

The chain links TRBV10-3 to TRBJ2-6; 7 positions agree with TRBD1. The clonotype comes from a human donor with alopecia areata. Sequencing was performed on CD8+ T cells sorted from blood, taken at week 24, from a patient treated with tofacitinib. CDR3 in DNA: TGTGCCATCAGTGAGTCCCGGGACAGAGTCTCTGGGGCCAACGTCCTGACTTTC. Protein sequence: CAISESRDRVSGANVLTF.